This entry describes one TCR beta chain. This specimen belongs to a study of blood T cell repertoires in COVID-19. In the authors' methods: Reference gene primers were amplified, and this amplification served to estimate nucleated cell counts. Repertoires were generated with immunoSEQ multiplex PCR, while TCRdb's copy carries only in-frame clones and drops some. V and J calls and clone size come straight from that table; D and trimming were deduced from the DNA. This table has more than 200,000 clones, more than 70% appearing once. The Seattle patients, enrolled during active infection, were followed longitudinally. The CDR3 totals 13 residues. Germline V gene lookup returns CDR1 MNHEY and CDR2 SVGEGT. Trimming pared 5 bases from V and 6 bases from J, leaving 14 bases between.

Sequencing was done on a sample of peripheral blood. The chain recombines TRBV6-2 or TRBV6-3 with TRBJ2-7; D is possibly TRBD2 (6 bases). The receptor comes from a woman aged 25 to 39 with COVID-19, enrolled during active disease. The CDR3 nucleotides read TGTGCCAGCAGTGAGCCTTGGGGAGGCGAGCAGTACGTC. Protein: CASSEPWGGEQYV.